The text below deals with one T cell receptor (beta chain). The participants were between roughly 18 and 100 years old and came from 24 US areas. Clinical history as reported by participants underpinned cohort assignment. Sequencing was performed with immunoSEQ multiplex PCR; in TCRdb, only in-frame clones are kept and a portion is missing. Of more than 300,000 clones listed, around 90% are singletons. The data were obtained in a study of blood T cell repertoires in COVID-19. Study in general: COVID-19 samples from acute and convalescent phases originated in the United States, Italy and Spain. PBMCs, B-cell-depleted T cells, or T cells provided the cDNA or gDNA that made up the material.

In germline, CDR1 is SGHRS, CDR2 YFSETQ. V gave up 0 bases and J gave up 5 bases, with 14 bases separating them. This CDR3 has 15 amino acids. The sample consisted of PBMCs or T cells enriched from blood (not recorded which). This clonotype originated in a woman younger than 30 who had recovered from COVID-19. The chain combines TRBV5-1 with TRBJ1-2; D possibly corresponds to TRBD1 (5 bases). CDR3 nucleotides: TGCGCCAGCAGCTTGGGGAGACCGGGGGAGTATGGCTACACCTTC. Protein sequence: CASSLGRPGEYGYTF.